The 7 T cell receptor beta chains in this list originate from one sample, sequenced in a study of blood T cell repertoires in COVID-19. Produced via immunoSEQ multiplex PCR; TCRdb's table is partial and in-frame only. The sample lists 150,000 or so clones; around 85% were seen once. The sample comprised peripheral blood. The receptor set was obtained from a human donor with acute or convalescent COVID-19. The donor label of this sample is uncertain.

The chain couples TRBV30 to TRBJ2-3; D not resolved. CDR1 GTSNPN and CDR2 SVGIG come from the germline V gene (reference sequence). The CDR3 loop spans 12 amino acids. The V end was cut by 2 bases, the J end by 6 bases, with 9 bases between. CDR3 amino acids: CAWSRVLDTQYF. In nucleotides, the CDR3 is TGTGCCTGGAGTCGGGTGTTGGATACGCAGTATTTT.

DNA of the CDR3: TGCGCCAGCAGTGACGGCCGGGACAGGGGAAGGAACTATGGCTACACCTTC. The encoded protein is CASSDGRDRGRNYGYTF. J is TRBJ1-2 and V is TRBV10-1, with TRBD1 matching over 10 bases. Germline trimming cut 3 bases from V and 2 bases from J; bases unmatched to any gene: 9. CDR3 length equals 17 residues. The V gene's germline CDR1 is WNHNN and CDR2 SYGVQD (reference sequence).

This chain connects TRBV5-6 to TRBJ1-2, with D possibly being TRBD1 (5 bases). V lost 1 base to trimming and J lost 2 bases, with 15 bases between them. The CDR3 totals 16 residues. Germline V gives CDR1 SGHDT, CDR2 YYEEEE. The CDR3 here is CASSLRGSGKNYGYTF. The CDR3 DNA follows: TGTGCCAGCAGCTTGCGGGGGTCAGGGAAGAACTATGGCTACACCTTC.

The chain is built from TRBV25-1 and TRBJ1-2, with D possibly TRBD1 on 5 matching bases. The CDR3 spans 12 residues. V gave up 7 bases and J gave up 2 bases, with 8 bases separating them. Germline lookup yields CDR1 MGHDK and CDR2 SYGVNS. The CDR3 nucleotides read TGTGCCAGCAACGCAGGGAACTATGGCTACACCTTC. This codes for CASNAGNYGYTF.

This clone was observed once. The rearrangement links TRBV5-1 to TRBJ1-1; D perhaps matches TRBD1 (6 bases). The CDR3 contains 15 residues. V lost 3 bases and J lost 2, with 14 bases in between. Per germline, CDR1 SGHRS and CDR2 YFSETQ. The CDR3 bases are TGCGCCAGCAGCTCGCTCCCGACAGGAAACACTGAAGCTTTCTTT. This codes for CASSSLPTGNTEAFF.

The CDR3 bases are TGTGCCAGCAGCTTAGAAAGGACAGGGCAAGAGACCCAGTACTTC. Its translation is CASSLERTGQETQYF. The chain employs TRBV7-6 and TRBJ2-5; TRBD1 agrees at 8 bases. The CDR3 runs 15 residues. CDR1 is SGHVS and CDR2 is FNYEAQ in the germline V gene. With 1 base clipped from V and 2 bases from J, the junction kept 3 bases outside the gene matches.

The gene calls are TRBV24-1 and TRBJ1-2; no definite D call. Trimming cost V 3 bases and J 4 bases, with 11 bases left between them. The germline V gene encodes CDR1 KGHDR and CDR2 SFDVKD. The CDR3 is 14 amino acids. In DNA, the CDR3 is TGTGCCACCAGTGATCAGAAACCGCCCTATGGCTACACCTTC. This encodes CATSDQKPPYGYTF.